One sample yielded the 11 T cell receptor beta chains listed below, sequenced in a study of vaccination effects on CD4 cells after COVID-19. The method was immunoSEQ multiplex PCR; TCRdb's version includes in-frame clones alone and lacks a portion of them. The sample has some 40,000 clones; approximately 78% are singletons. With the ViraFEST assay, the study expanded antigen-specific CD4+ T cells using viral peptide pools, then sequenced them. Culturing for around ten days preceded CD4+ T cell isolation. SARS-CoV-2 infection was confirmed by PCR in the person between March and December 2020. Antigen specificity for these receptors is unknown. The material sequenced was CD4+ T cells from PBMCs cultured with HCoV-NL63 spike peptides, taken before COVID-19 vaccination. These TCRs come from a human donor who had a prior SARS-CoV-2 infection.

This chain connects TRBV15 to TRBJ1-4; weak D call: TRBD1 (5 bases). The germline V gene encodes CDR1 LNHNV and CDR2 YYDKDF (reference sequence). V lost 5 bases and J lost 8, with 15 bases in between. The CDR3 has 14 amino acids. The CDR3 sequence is CATSLQGGEEKLFF. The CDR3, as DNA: TGTGCCACCAGCCTCCAGGGAGGAGAGGAAAAACTGTTTTTT.

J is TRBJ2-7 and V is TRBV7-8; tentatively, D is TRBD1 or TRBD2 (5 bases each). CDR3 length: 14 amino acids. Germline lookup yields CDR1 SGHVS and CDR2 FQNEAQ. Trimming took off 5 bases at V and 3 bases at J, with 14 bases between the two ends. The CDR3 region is CASSQDMEDYEQYF. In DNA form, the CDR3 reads TGTGCCAGCAGCCAGGACATGGAGGACTACGAGCAGTACTTC.

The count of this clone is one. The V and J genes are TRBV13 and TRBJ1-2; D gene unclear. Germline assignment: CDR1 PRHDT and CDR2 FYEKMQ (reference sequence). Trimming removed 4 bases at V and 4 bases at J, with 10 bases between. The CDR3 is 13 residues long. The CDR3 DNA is TGTGCCAGCAGCTCCCGGGCCATCTATGGCTACACCTTC. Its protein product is CASSSRAIYGYTF.

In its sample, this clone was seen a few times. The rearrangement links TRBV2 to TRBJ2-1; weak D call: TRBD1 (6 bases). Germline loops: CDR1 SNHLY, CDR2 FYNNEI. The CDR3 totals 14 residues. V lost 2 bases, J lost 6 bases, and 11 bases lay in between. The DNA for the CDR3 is TGTGCCAGCAGTGAATCTAGGACAGTCAATGAGCAGTTCTTC. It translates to CASSESRTVNEQFF.

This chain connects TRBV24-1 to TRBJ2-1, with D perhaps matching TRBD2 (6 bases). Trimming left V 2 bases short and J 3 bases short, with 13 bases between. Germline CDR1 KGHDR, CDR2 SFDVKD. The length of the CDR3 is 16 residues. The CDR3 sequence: CATSDSVADFYNEQFF. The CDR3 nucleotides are TGTGCCACCAGTGATTCTGTAGCGGACTTCTACAATGAGCAGTTCTTC.

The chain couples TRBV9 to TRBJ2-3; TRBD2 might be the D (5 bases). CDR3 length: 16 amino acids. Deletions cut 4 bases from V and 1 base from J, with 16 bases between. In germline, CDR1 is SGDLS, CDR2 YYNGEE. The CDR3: CASSLRGSGGTDTQYF. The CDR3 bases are TGTGCCAGCAGCCTCAGAGGGAGCGGAGGCACAGATACGCAGTATTTT.

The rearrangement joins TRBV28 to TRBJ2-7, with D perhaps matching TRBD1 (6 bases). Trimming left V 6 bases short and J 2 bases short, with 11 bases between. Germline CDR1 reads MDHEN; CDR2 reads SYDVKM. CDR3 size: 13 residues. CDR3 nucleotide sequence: TGTGCCAGCAGACTGGACAGAGCCTACGAGCAGTACTTC. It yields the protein CASRLDRAYEQYF.

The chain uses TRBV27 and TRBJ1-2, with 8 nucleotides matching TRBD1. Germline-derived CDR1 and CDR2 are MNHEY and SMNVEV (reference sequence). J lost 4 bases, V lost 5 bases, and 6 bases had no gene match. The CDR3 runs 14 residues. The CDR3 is CASSNDRGSYGYTF. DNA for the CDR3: TGTGCCAGCAGTAATGACAGGGGTTCCTATGGCTACACCTTC.

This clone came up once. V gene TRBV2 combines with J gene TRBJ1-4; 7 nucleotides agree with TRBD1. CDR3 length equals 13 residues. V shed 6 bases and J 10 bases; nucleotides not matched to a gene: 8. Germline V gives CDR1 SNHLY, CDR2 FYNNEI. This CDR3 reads CASRQGGIGKLFF. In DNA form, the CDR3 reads TGTGCCAGCAGGCAGGGGGGCATCGGAAAACTGTTTTTT.

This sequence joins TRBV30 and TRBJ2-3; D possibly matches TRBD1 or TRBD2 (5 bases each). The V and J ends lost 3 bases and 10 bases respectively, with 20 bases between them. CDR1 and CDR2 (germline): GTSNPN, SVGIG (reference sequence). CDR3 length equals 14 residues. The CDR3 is CAWREPGPLIAQYF. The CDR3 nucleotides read TGTGCCTGGAGGGAGCCGGGACCACTTATTGCGCAGTATTTT.

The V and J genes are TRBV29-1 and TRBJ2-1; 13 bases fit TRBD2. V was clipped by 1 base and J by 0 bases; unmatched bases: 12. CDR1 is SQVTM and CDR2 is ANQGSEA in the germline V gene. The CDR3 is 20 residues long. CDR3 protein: CSVEGFGTSGMWGSYNEQFF. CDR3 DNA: TGCAGCGTTGAAGGGTTCGGGACTAGCGGGATGTGGGGCTCCTACAATGAGCAGTTCTTC.